The present TCR beta chain was sequenced within a study of blood T cell repertoires in COVID-19. Trimming took 4 bases from V and 10 from J, leaving 23 bases between them. This CDR3 is 15 amino acids long. Germline lookup yields CDR1 SGHDT and CDR2 YYEEEE. Assay used: immunoSEQ multiplex PCR; TCRdb lists only in-frame clones, some missing. The sample holds approximately 150,000 clones, 80% seen once. Input material: PBMCs or T cells enriched from blood (not recorded which). J is TRBJ2-5 and V is TRBV5-6; perhaps TRBD1 as D (6 bases). This TCR was sampled from a man aged 40-49 years who had recovered from COVID-19. The CDR3 DNA sequence: TGTGCCAGCAGCCCCTCTACAGGGTATGGAGCCCTCCAGTACTTC. This translates into CASSPSTGYGALQYF.